The 7 T cell receptor beta chains reported below all come from one sample, sequenced in a study of T cells in localized non-small cell lung cancer. Sequencing was performed with immunoSEQ multiplex PCR; in TCRdb, only in-frame clones are kept and a portion is missing. The repertoire holds 35,000 or so clones, with under 90% as singletons. The sequences come from peripheral blood, collected before any cancer treatment. The receptors here all came from a man aged 40 to 70 with stage I lung adenocarcinoma.

The chain couples TRBV6-5 to TRBJ1-2; TRBD1 might be the D (6 bases). Trimming took off 6 bases at V and 7 bases at J, with 15 bases between the two ends. The germline V gene has CDR1 MNHEY and CDR2 SVGAGI. CDR3 size: 13 residues. The CDR3 here is CASSDRKGFGYTF. The CDR3 DNA is TGTGCCAGCAGCGACAGGAAGGGGTTTGGCTACACCTTC.

Only a few counts were recorded for this clone. V and J are TRBV3-1 (or the pseudogene TRBV3-2) and TRBJ1-1; tentative D call: TRBD1 (5 bases). Germline CDR1 LGHDT, CDR2 YNNKEL (reference sequence). The CDR3 is made up of 9 amino acids. CDR3 nucleotide sequence: TGTACACAAATCGGGGGGGCTTTCTTT. This sequence encodes CTQIGGAFF.

The chain carries TRBV5-1 and TRBJ2-7; 9 positions agree with TRBD1. V lost 4 bases and J lost 5; bases outside the gene matches: 10. CDR1 is SGHRS and CDR2 is YFSETQ in the germline V gene. The CDR3 runs 15 residues. CDR3 sequence: CASSGQQGAFDEQYF. The CDR3 DNA follows: TGCGCCAGCAGCGGGCAACAGGGGGCGTTCGACGAGCAGTACTTC.

This clone was counted a few times. The gene calls are TRBV5-6 and TRBJ2-7; tentative D call: TRBD2 (6 bases). CDR1 is SGHDT and CDR2 is YYEEEE in the germline V gene. V lost 5 bases, J lost 0 bases, and 12 bases lay in between. The CDR3 contains 14 residues. The CDR3 loop reads CASRHYSGSYEQYF. CDR3 DNA sequence: TGTGCCAGCAGGCACTATAGCGGCTCCTACGAGCAGTACTTC.

The V and J genes are TRBV18 and TRBJ2-1, with D possibly matching TRBD1 (7 bases). The CDR3 sequence is 13 residues long. V was trimmed by 1 base and J by 15 bases, leaving 16 bases between them. The V gene's germline CDR1 is KGHSH and CDR2 LQKENI. CDR3 sequence: CASSPLEQGRPFF. DNA of the CDR3: TGTGCCAGCTCACCACTGGAACAGGGGAGGCCGTTCTTC.

This sequence joins TRBV5-5 and TRBJ1-4; a weak D match, TRBD1 (6 bases). The CDR3 totals 14 residues. In germline, CDR1 is SGHKS, CDR2 YYEKEE (reference sequence). V lost 4 bases and J lost 8, with 15 bases in between. For the CDR3, the DNA is TGTGCCAGCAGCCTGACAAGGGGGAGGGAAAAACTGTTTTTT. This encodes CASSLTRGREKLFF. The whole variable domain, filled in from reference TRBV5-5 and TRBJ1-4, reads DAGVTQSPTHLIKTRGQQVTLRCSPISGHKSVSWYQQVLGQGPQFIFQYYEKEERGRGNFPDRFSARQFPNYSSELNVNALLLGDSALYLCASSLTRGREKLFFGSGTQLSVL.

V and J are TRBV9 and TRBJ1-5; no clear D gene. V dropped 3 bases and J dropped 7 bases, with 17 bases sitting between them. In germline, CDR1 is SGDLS, CDR2 YYNGEE. The CDR3 has 15 amino acids. CDR3 sequence reads: CASSASGEAGQPQHF. The CDR3 nucleotides are TGTGCCAGCAGCGCCTCTGGCGAGGCGGGACAGCCCCAGCATTTT. Looking up the rest from reference TRBV9 and TRBJ1-5 gives the full variable domain: DSGVTQTPKHLITATGQRVTLRCSPRSGDLSVYWYQQSLDQGLQFLIQYYNGEERAKGNILERFSAQQFPDLHSELNLSSLELGDSALYFCASSASGEAGQPQHFGDGTRLSIL.